This passage covers 27 T cell receptor beta chains from one sample sequenced in a study of cytomegalovirus exposure and HLA in healthy donors. PCR used 60 Vbeta primers and 13 Jbeta primers. TCRdb's copy holds only in-frame clones and misses some; the assay was immunoSEQ multiplex PCR. The sample includes 120,000 or so clones, more than 15% of them seen just once. Material for sequencing was PBMCs. The receptors originated from a female donor in good health and CMV-seropositive.

The rearrangement joins TRBV30 to TRBJ2-1, with D possibly matching TRBD2 (5 bases). CDR1 is GTSNPN, CDR2 SVGIG, per germline (reference sequence). The CDR3 is 14 amino acids. Trimming stripped 1 base from V and 6 bases from J, with 13 bases between. CDR3 region: CAWSGGQRVNEQFF. In DNA form, the CDR3 reads TGTGCCTGGAGTGGGGGTCAGAGGGTCAATGAGCAGTTCTTC. The complete variable domain, with remaining parts taken from reference TRBV30 and TRBJ2-1, reads SQTIHQWPATLVQPVGSPLSLECTVEGTSNPNLYWYRQAAGRGLQLLFYSVGIGQISSEVPQNLSASRPQDRQFILSSKKLLLSDSGFYLCAWSGGQRVNEQFFGPGTRLTVL.

In this sample, this clone turned up once. The rearrangement links TRBV7-9 to TRBJ2-7; TRBD2 might be the D (5 bases). The V end was cut by 1 base, the J end by 2 bases, with 9 bases between. The CDR3 extends over 14 amino acids. CDR1 is SEHNR, CDR2 FQNEAQ, per germline (reference sequence). DNA of the CDR3: TGTGCCAGCAGCTTAGGCCCTAGCACCTACGAGCAGTACTTC. Translation gives CASSLGPSTYEQYF.

A few counts support this clone. The rearrangement joins TRBV28 to TRBJ2-1, with 7 bases fitting TRBD1. Trimming took 2 bases from V and 8 from J; bases not matched to a gene: 6. The germline CDR1 and CDR2 sequences are MDHEN and SYDVKM. The CDR3 sequence is 14 residues long. This CDR3 reads CASSLDRESDEQFF. The CDR3 DNA sequence: TGTGCCAGCAGTTTAGACAGGGAGAGTGATGAGCAGTTCTTC. Supplemented by reference TRBV28 and TRBJ2-1, the full variable domain reads DVKVTQSSRYLVKRTGEKVFLECVQDMDHENMFWYRQDPGLGLRLIYFSYDVKMKEKGDIPEGYSVSREKKERFSLILESASTNQTSMYLCASSLDRESDEQFFGPGTRLTVL.

The chain uses TRBV2 and TRBJ2-1; 13 positions match TRBD2. CDR3 length equals 19 residues. Trimming removed 4 bases from V and 1 base from J; junction bases left unmatched: 10. From germline, CDR1 is SNHLY and CDR2 FYNNEI. The CDR3 reads CASSGGLAGVSFSYNEQFF. In nucleotides, the CDR3 is TGTGCCAGCAGTGGAGGACTAGCGGGAGTAAGTTTTTCCTACAATGAGCAGTTCTTC.

This clone was picked up a small number of times. This sequence joins TRBV7-3 and TRBJ2-7; TRBD2 aligns across 7 bases. The CDR3 has 15 residues. V shed 1 base, J shed 2 bases, and the junction held 5 bases outside the gene matches. The germline V gene encodes CDR1 SGHTA and CDR2 FQGTGA. The CDR3, as DNA: TGTGCCAGCAGCTTAATGGCGGGAGTGCCCTACGAGCAGTACTTC. Translated, it gives CASSLMAGVPYEQYF.

The rearrangement uses TRBV2 and TRBJ1-2; weak D call: TRBD1 (6 bases). V was cut by 3 bases and J by 7 bases, with 15 bases left in between. The CDR3 extends over 14 amino acids. The germline gives CDR1 SNHLY, CDR2 FYNNEI. This CDR3 reads CASSEWAGDRGYTF. The DNA for the CDR3 is TGTGCCAGCAGTGAGTGGGCAGGGGATCGTGGCTACACCTTC. The variable domain in full, with the rest retrieved from reference TRBV2 and TRBJ1-2, is EPEVTQTPSHQVTQMGQEVILRCVPISNHLYFYWYRQILGQKVEFLVSFYNNEISEKSEIFDDQFSVERPDGSNFTLKIRSTKLEDSAMYFCASSEWAGDRGYTFGSGTRLTVV.

This chain links TRBV29-1 with TRBJ2-1; 8 bases are shared with TRBD2. The CDR3 loop spans 14 amino acids. V shed 7 bases, J shed 2 bases, and the junction held 7 bases outside the gene matches. The germline gives CDR1 SQVTM, CDR2 ANQGSEA. In DNA, the CDR3 is TGCAGCGCCACGGGGGGGGAGACCTACAATGAGCAGTTCTTC. Translating it yields CSATGGETYNEQFF.

The table lists this clone with a few counts. This sequence joins TRBV4-1 and TRBJ2-7; unclear D gene. The CDR3 contains 15 residues. The V and J ends lost 4 bases and 5 bases respectively, with 18 bases between them. Per the germline V gene, CDR1 is MGHRA and CDR2 is YSYEKL. CDR3 region: CASSRILNSEDEQYF. The CDR3 nucleotides read TGCGCCAGCAGCCGCATCTTAAACTCTGAAGACGAGCAGTACTTC.

The CDR3, as DNA: TGTGCCGAGGCGGGGGGAGTCACAGATACGCAGTATTTT. It codes for CAEAGGVTDTQYF. J is TRBJ2-3 and V is TRBV28; TRBD2 aligns across 8 bases. Germline lookup yields CDR1 MDHEN and CDR2 SYDVKM. CDR3 length equals 13 residues. V gave up 11 bases and J gave up 2 bases; unmatched junction bases: 6.

This clone was found a few times. This chain joins TRBV4-3 and TRBJ1-2, with 7 bases lining up with TRBD1. The CDR3 covers 14 residues. Per germline, CDR1 LGHNA and CDR2 YSLEER. V lost 4 bases and J lost 5; bases outside the gene matches: 7. The CDR3 region is CASSLRGTAYGYTF. In DNA form, the CDR3 reads TGCGCCAGCAGCCTGCGAGGGACAGCTTATGGCTACACCTTC.

This clone was seen a handful of times. This chain links TRBV5-4 with TRBJ1-3, with a possible D match to TRBD1 (6 bases). Germline V lookup: CDR1 SGHNT, CDR2 YYREEE (reference sequence). The CDR3 contains 16 residues. With 4 bases removed from V and 0 bases from J, the gap between germline ends came to 14 bases. CDR3 residues: CASSLMDSSSGNTIYF. CDR3 coding DNA: TGTGCCAGCAGCCTAATGGACAGCAGCTCTGGAAACACCATATATTTT.

The gene calls are TRBV9 and TRBJ2-7; the D gene is possibly TRBD1 (6 bases). CDR1 and CDR2 (germline): SGDLS, YYNGEE. The CDR3 spans 13 residues. Trimming stripped 0 bases from V and 5 bases from J, with 9 bases between. The CDR3 is CASSVGPGDEQYF. The CDR3 region has the DNA TGTGCCAGCAGCGTAGGACCAGGGGACGAGCAGTACTTC.

The genes are TRBV28 and TRBJ2-1, with 11 bases aligning to TRBD2. CDR1 MDHEN and CDR2 SYDVKM come from the germline V gene. This CDR3 has 18 residues. The trim removed 5 bases at V and 0 bases at J, leaving 9 bases unmatched. CDR3 DNA sequence: TGTGCCAGCAGTCCGGGACTAGCGGTCCCGAGCTCCTACAATGAGCAGTTCTTC. Translating gives CASSPGLAVPSSYNEQFF.

V usage is TRBV5-1 and J usage is TRBJ2-7; possibly TRBD1 for D (6 bases). The V end was cut by 5 bases, the J end by 0 bases, with 15 bases between. This CDR3 spans 15 amino acids. In germline, CDR1 is SGHRS, CDR2 YFSETQ. CDR3 coding DNA: TGCGCCAGCAGATTTAGACAGGCCAGCTCCTACGAGCAGTACTTC. It yields the protein CASRFRQASSYEQYF.

The gene calls are TRBV2 and TRBJ2-3, with 7 bases aligning to TRBD2. CDR3 length: 13 amino acids. Germline values: CDR1 SNHLY, CDR2 FYNNEI. With 3 bases clipped from V and 8 bases from J, the junction kept 5 bases outside the gene matches. In DNA form, the CDR3 reads TGTGCCAGCAGTGATTTGACGGGAGGTACGCAGTATTTT. Its protein is CASSDLTGGTQYF.

The V gene is TRBV5-4, the J gene TRBJ1-3; D unclear. Looked up from germline, CDR1 is SGHNT and CDR2 is YYREEE (reference sequence). This CDR3 spans 17 amino acids. The ends were cut back, 0 bases at V and 2 bases at J, with 15 bases in the middle. The CDR3 here is CASSLAPPGVTGNTIYF. In DNA, the CDR3 is TGTGCCAGCAGCTTGGCCCCCCCGGGAGTGACTGGAAACACCATATATTTT.

This clone has only a few counts. J is TRBJ2-7 and V is TRBV28; weak D call: TRBD1 (5 bases). The germline V and J ends were trimmed by 2 bases and 5 bases, with 13 bases remaining between them. Germline lookup yields CDR1 MDHEN and CDR2 SYDVKM. CDR3 length: 14 residues. The CDR3 loop reads CASSLGAEGHEQYF. The DNA for the CDR3 is TGTGCCAGCAGTTTAGGGGCAGAAGGACACGAGCAGTACTTC. The variable domain in full, with the rest retrieved from reference TRBV28 and TRBJ2-7, is DVKVTQSSRYLVKRTGEKVFLECVQDMDHENMFWYRQDPGLGLRLIYFSYDVKMKEKGDIPEGYSVSREKKERFSLILESASTNQTSMYLCASSLGAEGHEQYFGPGTRLTVT.

This clone has a handful of counts. The chain is built from TRBV2 and TRBJ2-5; D is undetermined. The CDR3 sequence is 11 residues long. Trimming shortened V by 8 bases and J by 4 bases, and 8 bases separated the two germline ends. Germline V gives CDR1 SNHLY, CDR2 FYNNEI. Here the CDR3 reads CASQKIETQYF. CDR3 DNA sequence: TGTGCCAGCCAGAAGATAGAGACCCAGTACTTC. Looking up the rest from reference TRBV2 and TRBJ2-5 gives the full variable domain: EPEVTQTPSHQVTQMGQEVILRCVPISNHLYFYWYRQILGQKVEFLVSFYNNEISEKSEIFDDQFSVERPDGSNFTLKIRSTKLEDSAMYFCASQKIETQYFGPGTRLLVL.

Only a few counts were recorded for this clone. The chain joins TRBV28 to TRBJ1-6; possibly TRBD1 for D (5 bases). Looked up from germline, CDR1 is MDHEN and CDR2 is SYDVKM. There are 15 residues in the CDR3. Trimming removed 1 base from V and 7 bases from J, with 11 bases in between. The CDR3 region has the DNA TGTGCCAGCAGTTTATATTCGACAGCGAATTCACCCCTCCACTTT. Amino acids: CASSLYSTANSPLHF.

This rearrangement joins TRBV14 to TRBJ2-7, with 8 bases fitting TRBD1. In germline, CDR1 is SGHDN, CDR2 FVKESK. The CDR3 consists of 14 residues. The V and J ends lost 4 bases and 1 base, in that order; junction bases with no gene match: 3. The CDR3 DNA reads TGTGCCAGCAGCCCGACAGGGGTTTCCTACGAGCAGTACTTC. It encodes CASSPTGVSYEQYF.

There are a few counts of this clone. The gene calls are TRBV19 and TRBJ1-2; 7 positions agree with TRBD1. The germline CDR1 and CDR2 sequences are LNHDA and SQIVND (reference sequence). This CDR3 comprises 12 residues. Trimming at V came to 9 bases and at J to 8 bases, leaving 9 bases not matched to a gene. The CDR3: CASGTGEGGYTF. The CDR3 DNA reads as TGTGCCAGCGGTACAGGGGAAGGAGGCTACACCTTC.

The genes are TRBV7-9 and TRBJ2-5, with TRBD2 identical over 10 bases. Germline lookup yields CDR1 SEHNR and CDR2 FQNEAQ (reference sequence). The CDR3 contains 19 residues. The V and J ends lost 6 bases and 2 bases, in that order; junction bases with no gene match: 18. CDR3 protein: CASRETGPGSGGPQETQYF. The CDR3 DNA follows: TGTGCCAGCAGGGAAACCGGGCCGGGTAGCGGGGGGCCTCAAGAGACCCAGTACTTC.

This rearrangement joins TRBV5-4 to TRBJ2-7, with D tentatively TRBD2 (6 bases). Trimming removed 5 bases from V and 0 bases from J, with 18 bases in between. Germline V gene data show CDR1 as SGHNT and CDR2 as YYREEE (reference sequence). This CDR3 has 16 amino acids. The CDR3 sequence: CASSLVHGGSSYEQYF. The CDR3 nucleotides are TGTGCCAGCAGTCTGGTCCATGGGGGGAGCTCCTACGAGCAGTACTTC.

This clone came up a few times. V gene TRBV28 combines with J gene TRBJ2-7, with 7 bases aligning to TRBD1. The CDR3 runs to 12 residues. The germline gives CDR1 MDHEN, CDR2 SYDVKM. Trimming at V came to 3 bases and at J to 6 bases, leaving 2 bases not matched to a gene. The CDR3: CASSFRGFEQYF. CDR3 sequence (DNA): TGTGCCAGCAGTTTCAGGGGGTTCGAGCAGTACTTC.

V is TRBV30 and J is TRBJ1-2, with 8 nucleotides matching TRBD1. Losses at the gene ends were 5 bases for V and 7 bases for J; bases not matched to a gene: 9. CDR1 and CDR2 from the germline V gene are GTSNPN and SVGIG (reference sequence). This CDR3 contains 13 residues. The CDR3 sequence is CAWASTGVRGYTF. The CDR3 region has the DNA TGTGCCTGGGCATCGACAGGGGTCCGTGGCTACACCTTC.

The chain carries TRBV4-3 and TRBJ2-2; TRBD1 is a possible D gene (6 bases). The V gene's germline CDR1 is LGHNA and CDR2 YSLEER. Trimming stripped 2 bases from V and 8 bases from J, with 12 bases between. The CDR3 is made up of 14 amino acids. The CDR3 sequence: CASSQRQVVGELFF. The CDR3 DNA is TGCGCCAGCAGCCAACGACAGGTTGTAGGGGAGCTGTTTTTT.

The V gene is TRBV7-3, the J gene TRBJ1-1; 7 nucleotides agree with TRBD1. This CDR3 region has 17 residues. Germline V gives CDR1 SGHTA, CDR2 FQGTGA. V was clipped by 2 bases and J by 1 base; unmatched bases: 10. CDR3 sequence (DNA): TGTGCCAGCAGCTTACGGGTGCTGGACAGGAGGAACACTGAAGCTTTCTTT. Its translation: CASSLRVLDRRNTEAFF.